The 30 T cell receptor beta chains listed next were all sequenced from one sample in a study of shared clonotypes between healthy human individuals (dated by TCRdb to the early 2020s). To prepare the library, the immunoSEQ multiplex PCR assay was applied. Sourced from immuneACCESS, this table was stored by TCRdb with only in-frame sequences that have V and J called. A share of the clones is absent; for the studies checked, an unresolved V gene accounts for under half, and the remainder has no known explanation. The sample records 950,000 to 1,300,000 clones, roughly 80% of which are singletons. The biggest ten clones account for 1.4% of the sample. Specimen: memory CD4+ T cells sorted from blood. This sample's cell subset or site label indicates: CD45RA-negative fraction. All receptors derive from a man between 18 and 29 years old in good health.

The chain combines TRBV6-1 with TRBJ1-2; D is perhaps TRBD1 (6 bases). The CDR3 length is 12 residues. Germline CDR1 MNHNS, CDR2 SASEGT. This CDR3 reads CATEGGGYGYTF. The CDR3 nucleotides read TGTGCGACGGAAGGGGGAGGCTATGGCTACACCTTC.

Regarding this clone: The identical CDR3 is also encoded by other nucleotide sequences in the sample. The V call is TRBV18, the J call TRBJ2-5; D unresolved. CDR3 length equals 13 residues. CDR1 and CDR2 (germline): KGHSH, LQKENI. Trimming removed 3 bases at V and 2 bases at J, with 7 bases between. The CDR3 sequence is CASSPLSQETQYF. CDR3 nucleotide sequence: TGTGCCAGCTCACCCTTATCTCAAGAGACCCAGTACTTC. Looking up the rest from reference TRBV18 and TRBJ2-5 gives the full variable domain: NAGVMQNPRHLVRRRGQEARLRCSPMKGHSHVYWYRQLPEEGLKFMVYLQKENIIDESGMPKERFSAEFPKEGPSILRIQQVVRGDSAAYFCASSPLSQETQYFGPGTRLLVL.

The V and J genes are TRBV6-1 and TRBJ1-2, with a weak D call TRBD1 (5 bases). This CDR3 has 12 amino acids. V was pared by 7 bases and J by 8 bases, with 14 bases between. The germline V gene encodes CDR1 MNHNS and CDR2 SASEGT. The CDR3 spells CASTRDSGGYTF. In DNA, the CDR3 is TGTGCCAGCACTCGGGACTCGGGAGGCTACACCTTC.

The rearrangement uses TRBV18 and TRBJ2-7, with TRBD1 matching over 7 bases. The ends lost 2 bases at V and 4 bases at J; junction bases unmatched: 8. CDR1 KGHSH and CDR2 LQKENI come from the germline V gene. This CDR3 has 15 residues. As DNA, the CDR3 is TGTGCCAGCTCACCAGGCCAGGGGGAATCATACGAGCAGTACTTC. Amino acid sequence: CASSPGQGESYEQYF.

The chain uses TRBV5-6 and TRBJ1-2; D is unresolved. The CDR3 sequence is 14 residues long. Germline V gene sequence: CDR1 SGHDT, CDR2 YYEEEE. V was pared by 4 bases and J by 1 base, with 11 bases between. DNA of the CDR3: TGTGCCAGCAGCGACATCAGAAGTAACTATGGCTACACCTTC. The encoded protein is CASSDIRSNYGYTF.

The gene calls are TRBV9 and TRBJ2-2, with D possibly being TRBD1 or TRBD2 (5 bases each). The CDR3 covers 16 residues. The V end was cut by 3 bases, the J end by 6 bases, with 18 bases between. Germline values: CDR1 SGDLS, CDR2 YYNGEE. CDR3 bases: TGTGCCAGCAGCGCCGGGACGGGTCTGTTTGCCGGGGAGCTGTTTTTT. It codes for CASSAGTGLFAGELFF.

This chain connects TRBV7-2 to TRBJ2-1; 10 bases are a match to TRBD1. Germline V gives CDR1 SGHTA, CDR2 FQGNSA. V dropped 6 bases and J dropped 6; count of bases not matched to a gene: 8. The CDR3 length is 15 residues. The chain's CDR3 is CASSPPGTGVNEQFF. The CDR3 DNA follows: TGTGCCAGCAGTCCCCCCGGGACAGGGGTCAATGAGCAGTTCTTC.

The chain carries TRBV6-5 and TRBJ1-6; D is perhaps TRBD1 (6 bases). This CDR3 region has 13 residues. V dropped 8 bases and J dropped 10 bases, with 15 bases sitting between them. The V gene's germline CDR1 is MNHEY and CDR2 SVGAGI. The CDR3 spells CASAPGARSPLHF. CDR3 coding DNA: TGTGCCAGCGCCCCGGGGGCACGGTCACCCCTCCACTTT.

The chain uses TRBV6-5 and TRBJ2-1; 8 positions agree with TRBD1. Germline values: CDR1 MNHEY, CDR2 SVGAGI. Unmatched junction bases numbered 1, after V lost 6 bases and J lost 0 bases. The CDR3 has 14 residues. DNA of the CDR3: TGTGCCAGCAGGGGACAGGTCTCCTACAATGAGCAGTTCTTC. Its translation: CASRGQVSYNEQFF.

This clone was found once. The chain couples TRBV21-1 to TRBJ1-1; TRBD1, the D gene given by the table, was not confirmed from the DNA. TRBV21-1 is listed as a pseudogene. CDR3 size: 13 residues. The CDR3 DNA sequence: TGTGCCAGCAGCAAAGGGGACAGGGAGGGAGCTTTCTTT. Its translation is CASSKGDREGAFF.

This chain joins TRBV5-1 and TRBJ2-7, with D possibly TRBD1 on 6 matching bases. Germline V gene data show CDR1 as SGHRS and CDR2 as YFSETQ. Trimming took 2 bases from V and 3 from J, leaving 21 bases between them. This CDR3 has 17 amino acids. The DNA of the CDR3 is TGCGCCAGCAGCTTTGGGGGCCTCCGCGGTTGGAACTACGAGCAGTACTTC. The encoded protein is CASSFGGLRGWNYEQYF.

The chain employs TRBV18 and TRBJ2-1; D assignment may be TRBD1 or TRBD2 (6 bases each). V lost 6 bases to trimming and J lost 8 bases, with 14 bases between them. The CDR3 spans 13 residues. CDR1 KGHSH and CDR2 LQKENI come from the germline V gene. The CDR3 DNA reads TGTGCCAGCTCTCCCCCAGGGGACTATGAGCAGTTCTTC. It translates to CASSPPGDYEQFF.

This rearrangement joins TRBV11-1 to TRBJ2-3; D is unresolved. Per germline, CDR1 SGHAT and CDR2 FQDESV (reference sequence). Between the trimmed V and J ends, which lost 5 bases and 4 bases, there was a span of 10 bases. The CDR3 is made up of 13 amino acids. The CDR3 spells CASSEGTPDTQYF. The CDR3 nucleotides are TGTGCCAGCAGCGAAGGTACCCCAGATACGCAGTATTTT.

This clone was detected only a few times. V is TRBV6-1 and J is TRBJ1-5; no clear D. Germline CDR1 and CDR2: MNHNS and SASEGT. The CDR3 sequence is 14 residues long. Trimming took off 7 bases at V and 5 bases at J, with 15 bases between the two ends. The CDR3 sequence: CASTEPGRDQPQHF. In nucleotides, the CDR3 is TGTGCCAGCACCGAACCCGGGCGAGATCAGCCCCAGCATTTT.

This clone was detected only once. V is TRBV30 and J is TRBJ1-1; D is undetermined. The CDR3 length is 13 residues. Trimming took off 0 bases at V and 7 bases at J, with 12 bases between the two ends. Germline CDR1 GTSNPN, CDR2 SVGIG (reference sequence). The CDR3 DNA sequence: TGTGCCTGGAGTGTAAGGGCAGGACGTGAAGCTTTCTTT. Translating gives CAWSVRAGREAFF.

As regards this clone: This sample also contains other DNA sequences that code for the same CDR3. V gene TRBV7-2 combines with J gene TRBJ2-7; D is tentatively TRBD1 or TRBD2 (5 bases each). This CDR3 spans 14 amino acids. Per germline, CDR1 SGHTA and CDR2 FQGNSA. V was clipped by 1 base and J by 2 bases, with 9 bases between them. The CDR3 sequence is CASSLGGGAYEQYF. The CDR3, as DNA: TGTGCCAGCAGCTTAGGTGGGGGAGCCTACGAGCAGTACTTC.

The chain joins TRBV7-8 to TRBJ2-3; 10 bases line up with TRBD2. V was clipped by 0 bases and J by 3 bases; unmatched bases: 0. Germline V gives CDR1 SGHVS, CDR2 FQNEAQ. The CDR3 extends over 15 amino acids. In nucleotides, the CDR3 is TGTGCCAGCAGCTTAGCACTAGCGGGAACAGATACGCAGTATTTT. Translation gives CASSLALAGTDTQYF.

This clone occurred once. V gene TRBV4-1 combines with J gene TRBJ2-7, with TRBD2 matching 12 bases. Germline V gene sequence: CDR1 MGHRA, CDR2 YSYEKL. The CDR3 loop spans 15 amino acids. V dropped 3 bases and J dropped 3; count of bases not matched to a gene: 3. The CDR3, as DNA: TGCGCCAGCAGCCAGACTAGCGGGAGTCTCTACGAGCAGTACTTC. The encoded protein is CASSQTSGSLYEQYF.

CDR3 protein: CSVKGPGELFF. The CDR3 bases are TGCAGCGTCAAGGGTCCCGGGGAGCTGTTTTTT. V and J are TRBV29-1 and TRBJ2-2; D gene ambiguous. This CDR3 has 11 amino acids. V was trimmed by 6 bases and J by 6 bases, leaving 8 bases between them. In germline, CDR1 is SQVTM, CDR2 ANQGSEA.

J is TRBJ1-2 and V is TRBV29-1; weak D call: TRBD1 (6 bases). The V end was cut by 6 bases, the J end by 3 bases, with 17 bases between. The CDR3 is made up of 14 amino acids. Per germline, CDR1 SQVTM and CDR2 ANQGSEA. DNA for the CDR3: TGCAGCGTAAACAGGGCAGGAAAAGACTATGGCTACACCTTC. Its protein is CSVNRAGKDYGYTF.

This sequence joins TRBV11-1 and TRBJ2-5, with 7 bases that match TRBD2. V lost 5 bases, J lost 5 bases, and 20 bases stayed unmatched. From germline, CDR1 is SGHAT and CDR2 FQDESV (reference sequence). The CDR3 loop spans 18 amino acids. This chain's CDR3 is CASSPGGSSAGPRETQYF. The CDR3 bases are TGTGCCAGCAGCCCGGGGGGTAGTTCGGCAGGGCCGCGGGAGACCCAGTACTTC.

This chain connects TRBV6-5 to TRBJ2-7, with D unclear. Trimming cost V 0 bases and J 11 bases, with 11 bases left between them. The CDR3 is 12 amino acids. Germline CDR1 reads MNHEY; CDR2 reads SVGAGI. The CDR3 DNA sequence: TGTGCCAGCAGTTACTCGATGACCTTGGAGTACTTC. Residues: CASSYSMTLEYF.

J is TRBJ2-5 and V is TRBV27; no clear D gene. Trimming left V 2 bases short and J 2 bases short, with 6 bases between. There are 13 residues in the CDR3. CDR1 is MNHEY and CDR2 is SMNVEV in the germline V gene (reference sequence). The CDR3 loop reads CASSLALQETQYF. The CDR3 DNA reads TGTGCCAGCAGTTTAGCCTTGCAAGAGACCCAGTACTTC.

The chain employs TRBV5-6 and TRBJ2-5; 7 nucleotides match TRBD2. CDR1 and CDR2 from the germline V gene are SGHDT and YYEEEE. V lost 0 bases, J lost 5 bases, and 13 bases stayed unmatched. The CDR3 has 17 residues. The CDR3 DNA follows: TGTGCCAGCAGCTTGGGGTTTGGACTAGGATCCCGGGAGACCCAGTACTTC. Protein product: CASSLGFGLGSRETQYF.

The chain employs TRBV7-9 and TRBJ1-5; D is undetermined. The germline V gene has CDR1 SEHNR and CDR2 FQNEAQ (reference sequence). The V and J ends lost 2 bases and 4 bases respectively, with 6 bases between them. The CDR3 loop spans 13 amino acids. CDR3 bases: TGTGCCAGCAGCTTAATGGAGAATCAGCCCCAGCATTTT. Protein: CASSLMENQPQHF.

The chain uses TRBV15 and TRBJ2-5; TRBD2 might be the D (6 bases). Trimming took off 4 bases at V and 6 bases at J, with 15 bases between the two ends. The germline V gene encodes CDR1 LNHNV and CDR2 YYDKDF (reference sequence). CDR3 size: 14 residues. The CDR3: CATSISVAGKTQYF. CDR3 coding DNA: TGTGCCACCAGCATTAGTGTGGCGGGAAAGACCCAGTACTTC.

This clone occurred once. The chain uses TRBV18 and TRBJ2-5; D is unclear. The DNA end lines up better with TRBJ2-7; the J call may be wrong. CDR3 length: 13 amino acids. The V gene's germline CDR1 is KGHSH and CDR2 LQKENI. This CDR3 reads CASSPQVTYEQYF. The CDR3 region has the DNA TGTGCCAGCTCACCTCAGGTTACCTACGAGCAGTACTTC.

For this clone: The sample carries other DNA sequences with the same CDR3. The rearrangement uses TRBV9 and TRBJ2-2; no reliable D call. Germline V gene data show CDR1 as SGDLS and CDR2 as YYNGEE. This CDR3 region has 13 residues. The V end was cut by 0 bases, the J end by 5 bases, with 5 bases between. The CDR3 loop reads CASSVAGTGELFF. CDR3 DNA sequence: TGTGCCAGCAGCGTAGCCGGGACCGGGGAGCTGTTTTTT.

This clone was seen only a few times. The V and J genes are TRBV27 and TRBJ2-3, with 7 bases that match TRBD1. Germline values: CDR1 MNHEY, CDR2 SMNVEV (reference sequence). Germline trimming cut 5 bases from V and 4 bases from J; bases unmatched to any gene: 12. This CDR3 has 16 residues. The CDR3: CASSPLPGQRADTQYF. DNA of the CDR3: TGTGCCAGCAGTCCCCTACCGGGACAGAGGGCAGATACGCAGTATTTT.

This chain joins TRBV18 and TRBJ2-5, with D perhaps TRBD2 (5 bases). The CDR3 covers 15 residues. From germline, CDR1 is KGHSH and CDR2 LQKENI. The germline V and J ends were trimmed by 5 bases and 2 bases, with 15 bases remaining between them. For the CDR3, the DNA is TGTGCCAGCTCAGGGAGCCCAGTGGGTCAAGAGACCCAGTACTTC. This gives the protein CASSGSPVGQETQYF.